Each of the 9 T cell receptor beta chains below was sequenced from the same sample in a study of shared T cell receptors in the human thymus. Sequenced by immunoSEQ multiplex PCR; TCRdb stores in-frame clones only, minus some. The data contain 500,000 to 550,000 clones, around three quarters of them singletons. A further study also used this sample, focusing on human thymus T cells.

Sequencing was done on a sample of thymocytes. These receptors all come from a boy younger than two with a congenital heart defect.

Notes on this clone: The junction departs from germline at one end; a sequencing error may be responsible. The V and J genes are TRBV20-1 and TRBJ2-1; a possible D gene is TRBD2 (6 bases). Germline-derived CDR1 and CDR2 are DFQATT and SNEGSKA (reference sequence). This CDR3 has 10 amino acids. CDR3 protein: CSARWGTLLF. CDR3 sequence (DNA): TGCAGTGCCCGATGGGGGACTCTACTCTTC.

The rearrangement links TRBV7-2 to TRBJ2-5, with D tentatively TRBD1 (6 bases). V lost 4 bases to trimming and J lost 6 bases, with 18 bases between them. From germline, CDR1 is SGHTA and CDR2 FQGNSA. CDR3 length: 15 amino acids. The CDR3, as DNA: TGTGCCAGCAGCTCCCGGACTCCGCAGGGGAAGACCCAGTACTTC. Translated, it gives CASSSRTPQGKTQYF.

This chain connects TRBV5-1 to TRBJ2-7; 9 bases are a match to TRBD2. V lost 5 bases, J lost 1 base, and 10 bases stayed unmatched. The CDR3 has 16 amino acids. The V gene's germline CDR1 is SGHRS and CDR2 YFSETQ. CDR3 in DNA: TGCGCCAGCAGTTACACTAGCGGGTCGCTTTCCTACGAGCAGTACTTC. This codes for CASSYTSGSLSYEQYF.

This clone was seen a handful of times. V and J are TRBV7-8 and TRBJ2-1; TRBD2 matches at 13 bases. The CDR3 loop spans 17 amino acids. CDR1 is SGHVS, CDR2 FQNEAQ, per germline. J gave up 0 bases and V 5 bases, and 4 bases lay outside the gene matches. The chain's CDR3 is CASSPGTSGNSYNEQFF. In DNA, the CDR3 is TGTGCCAGCAGCCCCGGGACTAGCGGGAACTCCTACAATGAGCAGTTCTTC.

The CDR3 DNA follows: TGTGCCAGTACCCTAGGGGGGACAGGTGAAAACTATGGCTACACCTTC. Translation: CASTLGGTGENYGYTF. The V call is TRBV19, the J call TRBJ1-2, with 8 positions matching TRBD1. Germline CDR1 reads LNHDA; CDR2 reads SQIVND (reference sequence). V was pared by 7 bases and J by 2 bases, with 12 bases of the junction left unmatched. The CDR3 runs 16 residues. Drawing the rest from reference TRBV19 and TRBJ1-2, the complete variable domain is DGGITQSPKYLFRKEGQNVTLSCEQNLNHDAMYWYRQDPGQGLRLIYYSQIVNDFQKGDIAEGYSVSREKKESFPLTVTSAQKNPTAFYLCASTLGGTGENYGYTFGSGTRLTVV.

The sample holds a few counts of this clone. The chain couples TRBV5-8 to TRBJ1-4; the match to TRBD1 covers 11 bases. V was pared by 0 bases and J by 3 bases, with 7 bases of the junction left unmatched. The CDR3 totals 18 residues. Germline lookup yields CDR1 SGHTS and CDR2 YDEGEE. In DNA, the CDR3 is TGTGCCAGCAGCTTGGCCCGCGGACAGGGGGCTGCTAATGAAAAACTGTTTTTT. As protein: CASSLARGQGAANEKLFF.

The chain links TRBV28 to TRBJ2-1, with D possibly matching TRBD1 (6 bases). Germline V lookup: CDR1 MDHEN, CDR2 SYDVKM. Trimming removed 2 bases from V and 1 base from J, with 24 bases in between. CDR3 size: 20 residues. The DNA for the CDR3 is TGTGCCAGCAGTTTAGTGGCGGCAAGACAGGCCGCTACGTCCTACAATGAGCAGTTCTTC. Amino acids: CASSLVAARQAATSYNEQFF.

This clone was seen just once. The chain employs TRBV2 and TRBJ1-5, with D possibly TRBD1 on 5 matching bases. The CDR3 is 16 amino acids. Germline CDR1 SNHLY, CDR2 FYNNEI. Trimming took 3 bases from V and 1 from J, leaving 13 bases between them. CDR3 amino acids: CASSDGPWGSNQPQHF. The CDR3 DNA reads as TGTGCCAGCAGTGACGGTCCTTGGGGCAGCAATCAGCCCCAGCATTTT.

V gene TRBV2 combines with J gene TRBJ2-7; tentatively, D is TRBD1 (5 bases). V was clipped by 8 bases and J by 2 bases, with 22 bases between them. Per the germline V gene, CDR1 is SNHLY and CDR2 is FYNNEI. The CDR3 consists of 16 residues. CDR3 in DNA: TGTGCCAGCGCCAAACAGCCCGTACAGGTTCCCTACGAGCAGTACTTC. This translates into CASAKQPVQVPYEQYF.